This T cell receptor beta chain was observed in a study of blood T cell repertoires in COVID-19. Looking at the study overall: Donors in the United States, Italy and Spain gave samples during acute or convalescent COVID-19. T cells, B-cell-depleted T cells, or PBMCs provided the cDNA or gDNA that served as material.

The CDR3 contains 16 residues. V shed 2 bases and J 0 bases; nucleotides not matched to a gene: 5. Germline CDR1 and CDR2: KGHSH and LQKENI. The repertoire was sequenced with immunoSEQ multiplex PCR; TCRdb's copy has only in-frame clones and lacks some. This sample has 45,000 to 70,000 clones; 82% occur once, and the top ten carry roughly a fifth. The chain is built from TRBV18 and TRBJ1-1, with TRBD1 identical over 8 bases. Sample: peripheral blood. This receptor was taken from an older woman with acute or convalescent COVID-19. CDR3 in amino acids: CASSPDRGGLNTEAFF. CDR3 coding DNA: TGTGCCAGCTCACCAGACAGGGGAGGGTTGAACACTGAAGCTTTCTTT.